Detailed here is one T cell receptor (beta chain). Its antigen remains unidentified. This sample was included in a study of a mutant IDH1 vaccine in newly diagnosed glioma. Across the whole study: Eight vaccinations reached patients in weeks 1, 3, 5, 7, 11, 15, 19 and 23. The study started vaccination 4-6 weeks after radiotherapy alone, or with temozolomide cycles. Treated patients comprised approximately 60% males and about 40% females, mean age about 38 years.

The CDR3 has 14 amino acids. Trimming removed 5 bases at V and 3 bases at J, with 14 bases between. From germline, CDR1 is LNHDA and CDR2 SQIVND (reference sequence). Stated time point: week 23, last vaccination. Each dose of the vaccine consisted of 300 ug of mutant IDH1 20-mer peptide, with topical imiquimod. The study's findings and limits: Vaccine-induced responses were seen in around 93% of patients, spanning several MHC alleles.

Profiling relied on immunoSEQ multiplex PCR, and the TCRdb table lists in-frame clones only, not all of them. The sample has 58,000 or so clones; more than 75% are singletons. This sequence joins TRBV19 and TRBJ2-7, with a possible D match to TRBD2 (6 bases). The material sequenced was PBMCs, taken from a glioma patient whose treatment included an IDH1 peptide vaccine. The sequence derives from a man aged 40-49 years with glioma. The CDR3 loop reads CASSSSDGSYEQYF. As DNA, the CDR3 is TGTGCCAGTAGTTCGAGCGACGGGAGCTACGAGCAGTACTTC.